This T cell receptor (beta chain) was found in a study of blood T cell repertoires in COVID-19. The table came from immunoSEQ multiplex PCR; TCRdb's copy has only in-frame clones and leaves some out. The table shows about 280,000 clones, with 70% to 90% occurring only once. With 3 bases clipped from V and 1 base from J, the junction kept 1 base outside the gene matches. The CDR3 spans 15 residues. Germline V gene sequence: CDR1 ENHRY, CDR2 SYGVKD. This clonotype was sampled from a young man with active or convalescent COVID-19. The V and J genes are TRBV10-3 and TRBJ2-3; 10 bases map to TRBD2. The sample taken for sequencing was peripheral blood. The CDR3 DNA reads TGTGCCATCAGTGACACTAGCGGGGGCACAGATACGCAGTATTTT. Protein product: CAISDTSGGTDTQYF.